This is a list of T cell receptor beta chains from one sample in a study of T-cell memory formation after mild COVID-19. A single record per CDR3 protein comes from TCRdb applying MiXCR to the 5' RACE reads. The table includes 270,000 or so distinct CDR3 sequences, 16% detected once. The specimen sequenced was PBMCs or a T cell subset sorted from them (not recorded which). The receptor set was obtained from a man younger than 35 who had mild COVID-19 (a few samples of this study predate the infection). Cell type and time point are not known. The CDR3 runs from the conserved cysteine through the conserved F or W. The D gene is left open where the match is weak. Rows give clone size only sometimes, using once, few, many, or a class for an expanded clone.

V	J	D	size	DNA	CDR3
TRBV5-1	TRBJ1-6	NA	NA	TGCGCCAGCAGAGGGACGGGAGATAATTCACCCCTCCACTTT	CASRGTGDNSPLHF
TRBV12-3/TRBV12-4	TRBJ2-2	NA	NA	TGTGCCAGCAGTCACCCGGACACGTACACCGGGGAGCTGTTTTTT	CASSHPDTYTGELFF
TRBV5-1	TRBJ2-7	NA	NA	TGCGCCAGCAGCGCGCAGGGGGGTGTCAACGAGCAGTACTTC	CASSAQGGVNEQYF
TRBV5-4	TRBJ1-1	NA	NA	TGTGCCAGCAGGGTGGGATCCACTGAAGCTTTCTTT	CASRVGSTEAFF
TRBV7-6	TRBJ1-5	NA	NA	TGTGCCAGCAGCTTGGTGGCAGGCCATAGCAATCAGCCCCAGCATTTT	CASSLVAGHSNQPQHF
TRBV7-2	TRBJ1-2	NA	NA	TGTGCCAGCAGCTTAGAAGGGGGGAGGTACGATGGCTACACCTTC	CASSLEGGRYDGYTF
TRBV7-2	TRBJ2-5	NA	few	TGTGCCAGCAGCTTAGACTACAAAGAGACCCAGTACTTC	CASSLDYKETQYF
TRBV14	TRBJ2-5	NA	few	TGTGCCAGCAGCCAAGTATTTGCGGGGCCAGGGACCCAGTACTTC	CASSQVFAGPGTQYF
TRBV4-3	TRBJ1-6	NA	few	TGCGCCAGCAGCCAAGATAAGGCCTATAATTCACCCCTCCACTTT	CASSQDKAYNSPLHF
TRBV24-1	TRBJ1-5	NA	few	TGTGCCACCAGTGATTTTCGTGGGCCCCAGCATTTT	CATSDFRGPQHF
TRBV9	TRBJ2-3	NA	NA	TGTGCCAGCAGCGTCCCCAGTGCGAGCACAGATACGCAGTATTTT	CASSVPSASTDTQYF
TRBV5-1	TRBJ2-1	NA	many	TGCGCCAGCAGCTTGACAGGCAACAATGAGCAGTTCTTC	CASSLTGNNEQFF
TRBV28	TRBJ2-1	NA	NA	TGTGCCAGCAGTTTGGCATCCCTCAGGGTTTACAATGAGCAGTTCTTC	CASSLASLRVYNEQFF
TRBV18	TRBJ1-1	NA	NA	TGTGCCAGCTCATCCTCGACAGGCGTTGAAGCTTTCTTT	CASSSSTGVEAFF
TRBV6-2/TRBV6-3	TRBJ2-1	NA	NA	TGTGCCAGCAGTCCCGGATTCAATGAGCAGTTCTTC	CASSPGFNEQFF
TRBV7-2	TRBJ2-3	NA	few	TGTGCCAGCAGCTTAGGGGAGGTTACGCAGTATTTT	CASSLGEVTQYF
TRBV11-3	TRBJ2-3	NA	NA	TGTGCCAGCAGCTTAGGGGTCTTGGATACGCAGTATTTT	CASSLGVLDTQYF
TRBV28	TRBJ2-3	TRBD2	few	TGTGCCAGCACCTTGAGAGCGGGGGCGGAGACAGATACGCAGTATTTT	CASTLRAGAETDTQYF
TRBV4-3	TRBJ2-3	TRBD2	NA	TGCGCCAGCAGCCGCGGCGGCCGCGGGGGGGCTGGAAATACGCAGTATTTT	CASSRGGRGGAGNTQYF
TRBV5-1	TRBJ1-1	NA	NA	TGCGCCAGCAGCTTGGGGCCCTCCGGGGGGTTCTCCCTCGTGAACACTGAAGCTTTCTTT	CASSLGPSGGFSLVNTEAFF
TRBV24-1	TRBJ1-2	NA	many	TGTGCCACCAGCCTGAGACAGCAGAACTATGGCTACACCTTC	CATSLRQQNYGYTF
TRBV10-2	TRBJ2-5	NA	NA	TGCGCCAGCAGTTCAGGGGTGGAGACCCAGTACTTC	CASSSGVETQYF
TRBV10-3	TRBJ1-2	NA	few	TGTGCCATCAGTGCACAGGGCCCCTATGGCTACACCTTC	CAISAQGPYGYTF
TRBV5-1	TRBJ2-2	TRBD1	few	TGCGCCAGCAGCTTGGTCGGACAGGGTTACACCGGGGAGCTGTTTTTT	CASSLVGQGYTGELFF
TRBV5-6	TRBJ2-1	TRBD2	few	TGTGCCAGCAGCTTGGCCGGCGGGGGGCCCAGGTATGAGCAGTTCTTC	CASSLAGGGPRYEQFF
TRBV6-2/TRBV6-3	TRBJ2-5	TRBD1	few	TGTGCCAGCAGTTCCTTAGACAGGGAAGAGACCCAGTACTTC	CASSSLDREETQYF
TRBV28	TRBJ2-1	NA	few	TGTGCCAGCAGTCCCCAACTTCGGGGAGAGCAGTTCTTC	CASSPQLRGEQFF
TRBV12-3/TRBV12-4	TRBJ1-2	NA	NA	TGTGCCAGCAGGATGGGACGGATCTATGGCTACACCTTC	CASRMGRIYGYTF
TRBV4-3	TRBJ2-5	NA	once	TGCGCCAGCAGCCAATCCCGGGTTTCAGAGACCCAGTACTTC	CASSQSRVSETQYF
TRBV10-3	TRBJ2-5	NA	NA	TGTGCCATCAGTGGGACGGAGAGGGAAGAGACCCAGTACTTC	CAISGTEREETQYF
TRBV20-1	TRBJ1-5	NA	few	TGCAGTGCTAGAGGGGCCAATCAGCCCCAGCATTTT	CSARGANQPQHF
TRBV18	TRBJ2-7	NA	few	TGTGCCAGCTCACCTCTGGGCGTCTTTAGCGTCGCCTCCTCCTACGAGCAGTACTTC	CASSPLGVFSVASSYEQYF
TRBV6-5	TRBJ1-5	TRBD1	few	TGTGCCAGCAGTTACACATGGCAGGGGGTGGGAAGACAGCCCCAGCATTTT	CASSYTWQGVGRQPQHF
TRBV4-2	TRBJ2-1	NA	NA	TGTGCCAGCAGCCAGGAGACAGGTCCGAATGAGCAGTTCTTC	CASSQETGPNEQFF
TRBV24-1	TRBJ1-1	NA	NA	TGTGCCCCTCCCGGGTGGCACACTGAAGCTTTCTTT	CAPPGWHTEAFF
TRBV11-2	TRBJ2-1	TRBD2	NA	TGTGCCGGAGCGGGGGCCCCAAGCTACAATGAGCAGTTCTTC	CAGAGAPSYNEQFF
TRBV20-1	TRBJ2-6	NA	NA	TGCAGTGCCCCGATGGGGAGCCTCTCTGGGGCCAACGTCCTGACTTTC	CSAPMGSLSGANVLTF
TRBV10-2	TRBJ1-6	NA	NA	TGCGCCAGCAAGATGACGGATAGGAATTCACCCCTCCACTTT	CASKMTDRNSPLHF
TRBV7-9	TRBJ1-6	NA	few	TGTGCCAGCAGCTTAGCGCCGGGGGGCGGGTCACCCCTCCACTTT	CASSLAPGGGSPLHF
TRBV7-9	TRBJ2-5	TRBD1	few	TGTGCCAGCAGCGACCTCGGGACAGGGGAAAGAGAGACCCAGTACTTC	CASSDLGTGERETQYF
TRBV7-6	TRBJ1-4	TRBD1	NA	TGTGCCAGCAGCCGGGGACAGGGGGCTTTCGGTGAAAAACTGTTTTTT	CASSRGQGAFGEKLFF
TRBV6-2/TRBV6-3	TRBJ2-5	TRBD1	NA	TGTGCCAGCAGTTGGACGACAGGGGAACGGGAGACCCAGTACTTC	CASSWTTGERETQYF
TRBV10-3	TRBJ2-2	NA	NA	TGTGCCATCAGGGGGGACAATTCGAACACCGGGGAGCTGTTTTTT	CAIRGDNSNTGELFF
TRBV5-5	TRBJ2-3	TRBD2	NA	TGTGCCAGCAGCTCAGCTAATAGCGGGTCGGCAGATACGCAGTATTTT	CASSSANSGSADTQYF
TRBV5-1	TRBJ2-4	NA	NA	TGCGCCAGCAGCTTGGCCGAGGAAAACATTCAGTACTTC	CASSLAEENIQYF
TRBV7-2	TRBJ1-6	NA	few	TGTGCCAGCAGCCTCGGAAGGTCTTTCTCTTCACCCCTCCACTTT	CASSLGRSFSSPLHF